This T cell receptor beta chain came from a study of PD-L1 blockade in urothelial cancer. Regarding the study as a whole: Expansion of tumor-associated blood clones at 3 weeks was greater in durable-benefit patients.

Points on this clone: Its antigen is still unknown.

J was trimmed by 4 bases and V by 6 bases; bases with no gene match: 11. The CDR3 covers 17 residues. Germline V gene data show CDR1 as SNHLY and CDR2 as FYNNEI. Clones were sequenced by immunoSEQ multiplex PCR, and TCRdb holds only the in-frame ones, with some missing. Here the sample spans around 110,000 clones, 80% to 90% being singletons. Time point indicated: peripheral blood 6 weeks after treatment start. The V and J genes are TRBV2 and TRBJ2-3, with TRBD2 identical over 12 bases. This receptor was obtained from a man between 60 and 70 years old with urothelial cancer. The input for sequencing was PBMCs, taken around atezolizumab (anti-PD-L1) treatment. The CDR3 loop reads CASREIPGLAGPDTQYF. In DNA form, the CDR3 reads TGTGCCAGCAGGGAGATACCGGGACTAGCGGGCCCAGATACGCAGTATTTT. The complete variable domain, with remaining parts taken from reference TRBV2 and TRBJ2-3, reads EPEVTQTPSHQVTQMGQEVILRCVPISNHLYFYWYRQILGQKVEFLVSFYNNEISEKSEIFDDQFSVERPDGSNFTLKIRSTKLEDSAMYFCASREIPGLAGPDTQYFGPGTRLTVL.